The 10 T cell receptor beta chains below were found in one sample sequenced in a study of cytomegalovirus exposure and HLA in healthy donors. The PCR made use of 60 Vbeta and 13 Jbeta primers. The method was immunoSEQ multiplex PCR; TCRdb's version includes in-frame clones alone and lacks a portion of them. The sample contains about 110,000 clones, less than 85% of which appear only once. Sequences were obtained from PBMCs. These receptors all stem from a woman between 35 and 50 years old in good health and CMV-seronegative.

This clone was seen more than once but under ten times. The chain employs TRBV7-2 and TRBJ2-5; 7 nucleotides align to TRBD2. CDR1 SGHTA and CDR2 FQGNSA come from the germline V gene. With V trimmed by 5 bases and J by 14 bases, 14 bases remained unmatched. CDR3 length equals 13 residues. Here the CDR3 reads CASSQAPQRGPYF. Written as DNA, the CDR3 is TGTGCCAGCAGCCAAGCCCCCCAGCGGGGTCCCTACTTC.

The chain uses TRBV4-2 and TRBJ2-7; TRBD1 matches 7 bases. J gave up 4 bases and V 0 bases, and 3 bases lay outside the gene matches. CDR1 is LGHNA, CDR2 YNFKEQ, per germline. This CDR3 is built from 14 residues. The CDR3 nucleotides read TGTGCCAGCAGCCAAGAGGTACAGGGGTACGAGCAGTACTTC. Its protein product is CASSQEVQGYEQYF.

V and J are TRBV7-2 and TRBJ2-1; TRBD2 agrees at 7 bases. The germline V gene encodes CDR1 SGHTA and CDR2 FQGNSA. Germline trimming cut 7 bases from V and 6 bases from J; bases unmatched to any gene: 9. There are 14 residues in the CDR3. CDR3 nucleotides: TGTGCCAGCATCCAAACTAGCGACGGCAATGAGCAGTTCTTC. Amino acid sequence: CASIQTSDGNEQFF.

This chain links TRBV27 with TRBJ1-1, with 9 bases that match TRBD1. The CDR3 is 16 residues long. Germline V lookup: CDR1 MNHEY, CDR2 SMNVEV (reference sequence). V lost 6 bases and J lost 0; bases outside the gene matches: 8. The CDR3 nucleotides read TGTGCCAGCAGCTCCTCCGGGACAGGGATGAACACTGAAGCTTTCTTT. The encoded protein is CASSSSGTGMNTEAFF.

The chain employs TRBV19 and TRBJ1-4; a possible D gene is TRBD1 (5 bases). The germline CDR1 and CDR2 sequences are LNHDA and SQIVND (reference sequence). V lost 5 bases, J lost 0 bases, and 16 bases lay in between. CDR3 length equals 17 residues. The chain's CDR3 is CASSRTSLRATNEKLFF. Written as DNA, the CDR3 is TGTGCCAGTAGTCGCACCAGTCTCAGGGCAACTAATGAAAAACTGTTTTTT.

The sample holds a few counts of this clone. J is TRBJ2-5 and V is TRBV29-1; 12 bases line up with TRBD1. Per germline, CDR1 SQVTM and CDR2 ANQGSEA. V shed 5 bases, J shed 7 bases, and the junction held 11 bases outside the gene matches. CDR3 length: 15 amino acids. The CDR3 sequence: CSVILTGQGAGTQYF. CDR3 bases: TGCAGCGTTATTCTTACGGGACAGGGGGCCGGGACCCAGTACTTC.

In its sample, this clone was seen a few times. V is TRBV28 and J is TRBJ2-1, with 7 bases that match TRBD2. There are 12 residues in the CDR3. Trimming at V came to 3 bases and at J to 9 bases, leaving 2 bases not matched to a gene. The germline gives CDR1 MDHEN, CDR2 SYDVKM. The CDR3 reads CASSFLAGEQFF. CDR3 coding DNA: TGTGCCAGCAGTTTTTTAGCGGGTGAGCAGTTCTTC. Together with reference TRBV28 and TRBJ2-1, the CDR3 gives the full variable domain: DVKVTQSSRYLVKRTGEKVFLECVQDMDHENMFWYRQDPGLGLRLIYFSYDVKMKEKGDIPEGYSVSREKKERFSLILESASTNQTSMYLCASSFLAGEQFFGPGTRLTVL.

Only a few counts were recorded for this clone. The V call is TRBV6-6, the J call TRBJ2-5, with no clear D. Between the trimmed V and J ends, which lost 0 bases and 5 bases, there was a span of 10 bases. The CDR3 loop spans 14 amino acids. The germline V gene has CDR1 MNHNY and CDR2 SVGAGI (reference sequence). DNA of the CDR3: TGTGCCAGCAGTTACTCTATATCACGGGAGACCCAGTACTTC. Amino acids: CASSYSISRETQYF.

The chain combines TRBV7-2 with TRBJ2-5; TRBD2 aligns across 9 bases. This CDR3 is 14 amino acids long. Germline V CDR1 and CDR2: SGHTA, FQGNSA. Trimming took 3 bases from V and 5 from J; bases not matched to a gene: 4. The CDR3 DNA reads as TGTGCCAGCAGCTTTGGGACTAGCTATGAGACCCAGTACTTC. This translates into CASSFGTSYETQYF.

The V and J genes are TRBV7-3 and TRBJ2-3; maybe TRBD2 (5 bases). The germline gives CDR1 SGHTA, CDR2 FQGTGA. Trimming left V 7 bases short and J 8 bases short, with 16 bases between. The CDR3 consists of 13 residues. CDR3 DNA sequence: TGTGCCAGCACCACGGTACTAGGAGCTACGCAGTATTTT. Its protein is CASTTVLGATQYF.